Sequencing of this T cell receptor beta chain was carried out in a study of tumor-infiltrating lymphocytes in primary liver carcinoma. Study details: Tumor stage was T1-T3 N0M0, and tumor size was about 4 to 11 cm across. Study-wide results and caveats: Without sorting, CD4+ versus CD8+ T cell repertoires were not compared.

Starting from around 510 ng of total RNA, TCR beta cDNA was produced with a primer in the constant region. Investigators got TCR beta libraries out of three nested multiplex PCR rounds, done with slightly modified ARM-PCR. TCRdb re-called the multiplex PCR reads with MiXCR, one entry per CDR3 protein. The sample has about 330,000 distinct CDR3 sequences, less than 75% seen once. To note about this clonotype: Its specificity is unknown.

Unsorted whole blood yielded the blood RNA, and germline DNA was also extracted. The sample was peripheral blood. This clonotype was sampled from a man aged 40-55 years with primary liver carcinoma and hepatitis B virus infection.

The CDR3 nucleotides read TGTGCCATCAGTGAGCCATACAAGCAGGGCGACGAGCAGTACTTC. Encoded protein: CAISEPYKQGDEQYF. The chain carries TRBV10-3 and TRBJ2-7; tentatively, D is TRBD1 (5 bases). This CDR3 has 15 amino acids. Germline CDR1 reads ENHRY; CDR2 reads SYGVKD. The V and J ends lost 2 bases and 5 bases respectively, with 16 bases between them.